The 8 T cell receptor beta chains below all came from one sample that was sequenced in a study of identical twins (dated by TCRdb to 2016 to 2017). Library creation used 5' RACE. The sequencer was an Illumina HiSeq 2000. The public reads were reanalyzed by TCRdb: fastp trimming at Q25, MiXCR alignment, in-frame beta chains only. All rows with the same CDR3 protein become a single entry with the most common DNA and genes. This sample lists nearly 250,000 distinct CDR3 sequences; approximately 7% were detected once. Approximately 3.6% of the sample is taken by the ten largest. The same data also contributed to another study, on yellow fever vaccine responses in identical twins.

The sequenced material came from memory (CD45RO+) T cells sorted from blood. The cell subset or site label on this specimen signifies: CD45RO+ enriched T cells. Receptors originate from a woman in her late teens or twenties in good health.

The chain has TRBV19 and TRBJ2-4; TRBD2 might be the D (6 bases). The germline V and J ends were trimmed by 10 bases and 1 base, with 17 bases remaining between them. CDR1 is LNHDA and CDR2 is SQIVND in the germline V gene (reference sequence). This CDR3 region has 15 residues. The CDR3 region has the DNA TGTGCCACAGACCCCGGGGGTGCGGCCAAAAACATTCAGTACTTC. It codes for CATDPGGAAKNIQYF.

This clonotype was observed a handful of times. J is TRBJ2-7 and V is TRBV21-1; whether TRBD2, the table's D call, matches the DNA was not checked. TRBV21-1 is a pseudogene. CDR3 length: 14 amino acids. The CDR3 reads CASSKGAKAKEQYF. In nucleotides, the CDR3 is TGTGCCAGCAGCAAAGGGGCCAAGGCTAAGGAGCAGTACTTC.

The V and J genes are TRBV27 and TRBJ1-6, with 8 nucleotides matching TRBD1. The ends lost 2 bases at V and 4 bases at J; junction bases unmatched: 7. The CDR3 consists of 17 residues. Germline loops: CDR1 MNHEY, CDR2 SMNVEV (reference sequence). CDR3 amino acids: CASSLRGWTGYNSPLHF. Written as DNA, the CDR3 is TGTGCCAGCAGTTTAAGGGGTTGGACAGGGTATAATTCACCCCTCCACTTT.

This clonotype appeared many times. The chain employs TRBV3-1 and TRBJ2-7, with 11 bases identical to TRBD2. V trimming: 0 bases; J trimming: 8 bases; junction bases outside the gene matches: 6. Germline values: CDR1 LGHDT, CDR2 YNNKEL (reference sequence). The CDR3 covers 15 residues. CDR3 amino acids: CASSQDGTSGSKQYF. The CDR3 DNA follows: TGTGCCAGCAGCCAAGATGGAACTAGCGGGAGTAAGCAGTACTTC.

This clonotype was picked up a small number of times. V is TRBV28 and J is TRBJ2-2, with D possibly being TRBD2 (5 bases). Between the trimmed V and J ends, which lost 6 bases and 0 bases, there was a span of 17 bases. The CDR3 has 17 residues. Germline V gives CDR1 MDHEN, CDR2 SYDVKM. The chain's CDR3 is CASRPGRRSTNTGELFF. CDR3 nucleotides: TGTGCCAGCAGGCCCGGACGGAGGTCAACGAACACCGGGGAGCTGTTTTTT. Complete variable domain (other parts from reference TRBV28 and TRBJ2-2): DVKVTQSSRYLVKRTGEKVFLECVQDMDHENMFWYRQDPGLGLRLIYFSYDVKMKEKGDIPEGYSVSREKKERFSLILESASTNQTSMYLCASRPGRRSTNTGELFFGEGSRLTVL.

This clonotype came up a few times. This chain joins TRBV6-2 or TRBV6-3 and TRBJ1-5, with 11 bases aligning to TRBD1. This CDR3 contains 15 residues. The germline V gene encodes CDR1 MNHEY and CDR2 SVGEGT. The junction had 10 bases not matched to a gene; V was cut back by 5 bases and J by 10 bases. As DNA, the CDR3 is TGTGCCAGCAGTCCCAGCCCGGACAGGGGGCGACCCCAGCATTTT. As protein: CASSPSPDRGRPQHF.

This clonotype has only a few counts. The rearrangement uses TRBV28 and TRBJ2-7, with D perhaps matching TRBD2 (5 bases). Germline CDR1 is MDHEN and CDR2 is SYDVKM. The CDR3 spans 13 residues. V lost 6 bases, J lost 2 bases, and 11 bases lay in between. The CDR3 spells CASSPEAAYEQYV. CDR3 in DNA: TGTGCCAGCAGCCCGGAGGCAGCCTACGAGCAGTACGTC.

In this sample, this clonotype turned up many times. The chain combines TRBV5-1 with TRBJ2-7, with 9 bases lining up with TRBD1. V gave up 6 bases and J gave up 5 bases; unmatched junction bases: 12. Germline CDR1 is SGHRS and CDR2 is YFSETQ. CDR3 size: 15 residues. In DNA form, the CDR3 reads TGCGCCAGCAACCAACAGGGGGCTGGGCTCGACGAGCAGTACTTC. Protein sequence: CASNQQGAGLDEQYF. The full variable domain, in which reference TRBV5-1 and TRBJ2-7 provide the parts outside the CDR3, is KAGVTQTPRYLIKTRGQQVTLSCSPISGHRSVSWYQQTPGQGLQFLFEYFSETQRNKGNFPGRFSGRQFSNSRSEMNVSTLELGDSALYLCASNQQGAGLDEQYFGPGTRLTVT.